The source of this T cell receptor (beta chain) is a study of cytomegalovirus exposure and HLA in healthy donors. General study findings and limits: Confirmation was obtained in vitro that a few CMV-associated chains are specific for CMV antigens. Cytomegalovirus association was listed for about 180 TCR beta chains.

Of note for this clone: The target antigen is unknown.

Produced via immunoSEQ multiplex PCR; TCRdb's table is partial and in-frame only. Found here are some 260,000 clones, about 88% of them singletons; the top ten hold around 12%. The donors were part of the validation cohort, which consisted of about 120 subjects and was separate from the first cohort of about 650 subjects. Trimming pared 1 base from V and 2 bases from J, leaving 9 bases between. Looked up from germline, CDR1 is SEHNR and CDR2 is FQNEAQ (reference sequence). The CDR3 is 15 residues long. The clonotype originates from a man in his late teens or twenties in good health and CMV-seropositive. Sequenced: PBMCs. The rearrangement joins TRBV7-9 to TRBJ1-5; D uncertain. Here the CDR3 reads CASSLEDHGNQPQHF. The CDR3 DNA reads TGTGCCAGCAGCTTAGAGGACCATGGCAATCAGCCCCAGCATTTT. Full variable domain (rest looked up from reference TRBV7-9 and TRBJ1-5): DTGVSQNPRHKITKRGQNVTFRCDPISEHNRLYWYRQTLGQGPEFLTYFQNEAQLEKSRLLSDRFSAERPKGSFSTLEIQRTEQGDSAMYLCASSLEDHGNQPQHFGDGTRLSIL.